Sequencing of this TCR beta chain was carried out in a study of CD8+ T cells in alopecia areata. Across the whole study: Severity among treated patients was scored by the percentage of scalp area affected.

General study points: Persistence in scalp and blood during tofacitinib was observed for many expanded lesional clones. Expanded CD8+ clones among the top 100, and scalp clonality, were significantly decreased by tofacitinib.

This CDR3 contains 19 residues. From germline, CDR1 is ENHRY and CDR2 SYGVKD. The ends lost 3 bases at V and 5 bases at J; junction bases unmatched: 15. The treatment is: oral pan-JAK inhibitor, 5-10 mg twice daily. This clone has more than one count but fewer than ten. What it binds is not known. It was cDNA, reverse transcribed from extracted RNA, that served as the sequencing template. TCRdb keeps only in-frame clones here, not all; method: immunoSEQ multiplex PCR. The sample includes roughly 100,000 clones, around 60% of them seen just once. This sequence was found in a human donor with alopecia areata. The source was CD8+ T cells sorted from blood, collected at week 4, from a patient treated with tofacitinib. The chain has TRBV10-3 and TRBJ2-7; 14 bases are shared with TRBD2. In DNA form, the CDR3 reads TGTGCCATCAGTGACCCATGGACTAGCGGGAGGCCGGGGTCCAACGAGCAGTACTTC. It is translated as CAISDPWTSGRPGSNEQYF.